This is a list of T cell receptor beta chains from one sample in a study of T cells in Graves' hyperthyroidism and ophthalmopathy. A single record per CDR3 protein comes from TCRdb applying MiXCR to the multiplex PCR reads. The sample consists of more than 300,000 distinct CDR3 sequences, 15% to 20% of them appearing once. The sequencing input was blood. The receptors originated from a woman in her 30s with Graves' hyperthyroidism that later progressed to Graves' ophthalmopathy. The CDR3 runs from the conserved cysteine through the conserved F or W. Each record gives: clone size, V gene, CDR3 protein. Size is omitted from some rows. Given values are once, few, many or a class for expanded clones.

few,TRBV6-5,CASSYSDRGNGELFF
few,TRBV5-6,CASSVGDRKKLFF
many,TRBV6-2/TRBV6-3,CASSFRVDGRKTQYF
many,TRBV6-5,CASSYNLKSPDYTF
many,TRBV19,CASSMVAGSNTEAFF
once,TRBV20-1,CSARGTSGQYNEQFF
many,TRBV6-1,CASSQGRVSSGNTIYF
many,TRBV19,CASNPEGRGQVNTEAFF
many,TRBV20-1,CSAGLAGVSGETQYF
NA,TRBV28,CASSETTYEQYF
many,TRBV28,CASSPRTSGSGYEQYF
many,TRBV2,CASRSRGGAETQYF
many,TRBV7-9,CASSLGTGGYTF
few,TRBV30,CAWSVGASGRIYEQYF
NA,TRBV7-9,CASSRQGLVYEQYF
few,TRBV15,CATSRVYGKNQPQHF
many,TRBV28,CASSLEGGLYGYTF
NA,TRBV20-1,CSARVGSPLHF
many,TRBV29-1,CSVGQGQGQPQHF
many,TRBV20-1,CSAARGTGEEQFF
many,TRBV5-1,CASSSDGYEQYF
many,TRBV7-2,CASSLEVRPGQAYGYTF
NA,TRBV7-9,CASNPPTGYEQYF
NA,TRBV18,CASSRERAGGFEAFF
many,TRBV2,CASDRGGQDNEKLFF
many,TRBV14,CASSQLGGYNEQFF
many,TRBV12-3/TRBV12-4,CASSLGQGMGEQYF